Below are 10 T cell receptor beta chains sequenced from a single sample in a study of blood T cell repertoires in COVID-19. Here immunoSEQ multiplex PCR was the method, and the copy in TCRdb shows in-frame clones only, minus some. This sample has about 200,000 clones; roughly 86% occur once, and the top ten carry 3% to 3.5%. What was sequenced was peripheral blood. Receptors were obtained from a man aged 60 to 69 with acute or convalescent COVID-19.

The rearrangement uses TRBV2 and TRBJ1-1; D may be TRBD1 (6 bases). The V end lost 7 bases, the J end lost 4 bases, and 16 bases lay between the germline ends. The CDR3 is made up of 14 amino acids. Germline lookup yields CDR1 SNHLY and CDR2 FYNNEI. This CDR3 reads CASTLQGPSTEAFF. The CDR3 nucleotides are TGTGCCAGCACTCTACAGGGTCCCAGCACTGAAGCTTTCTTT.

A word on this clone: A read error may account for a junction end that differs from germline. The chain uses TRBV4-3 and TRBJ2-2; 13 bases fit TRBD2. The CDR3 consists of 19 residues. The V gene's germline CDR1 is LGHNA and CDR2 YSLEER. The CDR3 bases are TGCGCCAGCAGCACCAAGATCCCAACTAGCGGGGGGGCCGGACGGGGAGCTGTTTTT. Protein product: CASSTKIPTSGGAGRGAVF.

This chain links TRBV5-6 with TRBJ1-6, with no clear D. CDR3 length: 16 amino acids. Germline V gene lookup returns CDR1 SGHDT and CDR2 YYEEEE. The V gene lost 3 bases and the J gene lost 0 bases, with 10 bases spanning the gap. CDR3 amino acids: CASSSQTDSYNSPLHF. CDR3 nucleotides: TGTGCCAGCAGCTCACAGACCGACTCCTATAATTCACCCCTCCACTTT.

The gene calls are TRBV29-1 and TRBJ2-1; no clear D. The CDR3 spans 10 residues. V was clipped by 3 bases and J by 9 bases, with 6 bases between them. Germline CDR1 is SQVTM and CDR2 is ANQGSEA. The CDR3 nucleotides are TGCAGCGTTGAGCCGGGTGAGCAGTTCTTC. This sequence encodes CSVEPGEQFF.

This clone was counted a single time. The chain couples TRBV5-1 to TRBJ2-3; possibly TRBD2 for D (6 bases). Per the germline V gene, CDR1 is SGHRS and CDR2 is YFSETQ. The CDR3 is 14 amino acids. Trimming left V 4 bases short and J 4 bases short, with 13 bases between. In DNA, the CDR3 is TGCGCCAGCAGCGTATTAGCGGCCCCAGATACGCAGTATTTT. Its translation is CASSVLAAPDTQYF. Full variable domain (rest looked up from reference TRBV5-1 and TRBJ2-3): KAGVTQTPRYLIKTRGQQVTLSCSPISGHRSVSWYQQTPGQGLQFLFEYFSETQRNKGNFPGRFSGRQFSNSRSEMNVSTLELGDSALYLCASSVLAAPDTQYFGPGTRLTVL.

The V gene is TRBV19, the J gene TRBJ1-2; no reliable D call. The ends were cut back, 6 bases at V and 1 base at J, with 15 bases in the middle. The germline V gene encodes CDR1 LNHDA and CDR2 SQIVND (reference sequence). The CDR3 contains 15 residues. The DNA of the CDR3 is TGTGCCAGTAGCCCCTATGGAGATCGTAACTATGGCTACACCTTC. This codes for CASSPYGDRNYGYTF.

The V and J genes are TRBV18 and TRBJ2-3; 11 bases are a match to TRBD2. Germline V gene sequence: CDR1 KGHSH, CDR2 LQKENI. Germline trimming cut 1 base from V and 0 bases from J; bases unmatched to any gene: 3. This CDR3 contains 17 residues. CDR3 region: CASSPRRLAGSTDTQYF. The CDR3 nucleotides read TGTGCCAGCTCACCACGTAGACTAGCGGGGAGCACAGATACGCAGTATTTT.

This chain uses TRBV29-1 with TRBJ2-7; TRBD2 might be the D (6 bases). The V end was cut by 4 bases, the J end by 2 bases, with 12 bases between. Germline V gene lookup returns CDR1 SQVTM and CDR2 ANQGSEA. The CDR3 is 13 residues long. The CDR3 sequence: CSVGGTGAYEQYF. Here the CDR3 DNA reads TGCAGCGTTGGAGGGACGGGAGCCTACGAGCAGTACTTC.

The rearrangement links TRBV6-5 to TRBJ1-6; possibly TRBD1 for D (5 bases). From germline, CDR1 is MNHEY and CDR2 SVGAGI. Trimming removed 7 bases at V and 4 bases at J, with 14 bases between. The CDR3 consists of 15 residues. CDR3 DNA: TGTGCCAGCAAACGCGGCAGACAGTATAATTCACCCCTCCACTTT. Its translation: CASKRGRQYNSPLHF.

CDR3 DNA sequence: TGTGCCAGCAGGGGGGACAGGGCCGGGGACTATGGCTACACCTTC. Encoded protein: CASRGDRAGDYGYTF. The chain recombines TRBV28 with TRBJ1-2, with 9 bases matching TRBD1. The CDR3 is 15 residues long. In germline, CDR1 is MDHEN, CDR2 SYDVKM. The V segment lost 6 bases and the J segment 3 bases; nucleotides outside the gene matches: 8.